The 8 T cell receptor beta chains in this list originate from one sample, sequenced in a study of blood T cell repertoires in COVID-19. Using immunoSEQ multiplex PCR, the repertoire was profiled, and TCRdb retains in-frame clones only, with some absent. The sample holds about 130,000 clones, about four fifths seen once. Sequenced input: PBMCs or T cells enriched from blood (not recorded which). The receptors were sampled from a man aged 45-60 years who had recovered from COVID-19.

The chain couples TRBV28 to TRBJ2-5, with 8 bases matching TRBD1. Trimming took 4 bases from V and 0 from J; bases not matched to a gene: 4. The CDR3 is made up of 15 amino acids. Germline V gene lookup returns CDR1 MDHEN and CDR2 SYDVKM. The CDR3, as DNA: TGTGCCAGCAGTTCGAGACAGGGGTACCAAGAGACCCAGTACTTC. It yields the protein CASSSRQGYQETQYF.

J is TRBJ1-1 and V is TRBV10-2, with D possibly matching TRBD1 (5 bases). With 6 bases removed from V and 7 bases from J, the gap between germline ends came to 27 bases. Germline assignment: CDR1 WSHSY and CDR2 SAAADI. The CDR3 spans 17 residues. The CDR3 protein is CASRSAGPSINYGEAFF. CDR3 nucleotides: TGCGCCAGCAGGTCGGCAGGGCCGTCTATTAATTATGGTGAAGCTTTCTTT.

The rearrangement links TRBV20-1 to TRBJ2-7, with a tentative D call TRBD2 (5 bases). V dropped 3 bases and J dropped 1 base, with 13 bases sitting between them. This CDR3 spans 14 amino acids. Germline V CDR1 and CDR2: DFQATT, SNEGSKA (reference sequence). The DNA of the CDR3 is TGCAGTGCTAGTCGGGCTAGCCTTTCCTACGAGCAGTACTTC. As protein: CSASRASLSYEQYF.

The chain joins TRBV10-1 to TRBJ1-4; 9 bases align to TRBD1. The CDR3 is 16 residues long. The germline gives CDR1 WNHNN, CDR2 SYGVQD (reference sequence). V lost 2 bases to trimming and J lost 5 bases; unmatched junction nucleotides: 6. DNA of the CDR3: TGCGCCAGCAGTGAGATATCCGGACAGGGGAATGAAAAACTGTTTTTT. This translates into CASSEISGQGNEKLFF.

V gene TRBV5-1 combines with J gene TRBJ1-1, with 7 bases lining up with TRBD1. CDR3 length: 14 amino acids. CDR1 is SGHRS and CDR2 is YFSETQ in the germline V gene. Trimming cost V 1 base and J 4 bases; bases outside gene matches: 4. The CDR3 DNA is TGCGCCAGCAGCTTGAGAGACAGGGCCACTGAAGCTTTCTTT. Protein product: CASSLRDRATEAFF.

The gene calls are TRBV18 and TRBJ1-6; weak D call: TRBD1 (6 bases). Germline-derived CDR1 and CDR2 are KGHSH and LQKENI. This CDR3 is built from 14 residues. Trimming removed 2 bases at V and 5 bases at J, with 7 bases between. Written as DNA, the CDR3 is TGTGCCAGCTCACCAGGACAGAATAATTCACCCCTCCACTTT. It yields the protein CASSPGQNNSPLHF.

In its sample, this clone was seen a few times. The chain combines TRBV4-3 with TRBJ1-2; D might be TRBD1 (5 bases). V was clipped by 3 bases and J by 0 bases, with 14 bases between them. Per the germline V gene, CDR1 is LGHNA and CDR2 is YSLEER. CDR3 length equals 16 residues. The CDR3 sequence: CASSHSMTDANYGYTF. CDR3 bases: TGCGCCAGCAGCCACTCAATGACAGATGCTAACTATGGCTACACCTTC.

J is TRBJ1-1 and V is TRBV11-2, with D possibly matching TRBD1 (5 bases). The V gene's germline CDR1 is SGHAT and CDR2 FQNNGV. Trimming removed 4 bases at V and 4 bases at J, with 13 bases between. This CDR3 region has 14 residues. CDR3 loop: CASSSRGSGTEAFF. CDR3 sequence (DNA): TGTGCCAGCAGCTCGCGGGGGAGTGGCACTGAAGCTTTCTTT. Supplemented by reference TRBV11-2 and TRBJ1-1, the full variable domain reads EAGVAQSPRYKIIEKRQSVAFWCNPISGHATLYWYQQILGQGPKLLIQFQNNGVVDDSQLPKDRFSAERLKGVDSTLKIQPAKLEDSAVYLCASSSRGSGTEAFFGQGTRLTVV.